One and the same sample provided the 27 T cell receptor beta chains below, sequenced in a study of blood T cell repertoires in COVID-19 (dated by TCRdb to 2018 to 2020). Receptors were amplified or captured by the immunoSEQ multiplex PCR assay. TCRdb took this table from immuneACCESS and kept in-frame rearrangements with V and J called. Such tables lack part of the clones; where checked against another copy, unresolved V genes explain under half of the gap, and the rest is unexplained. This sample comprises 110,000 or so clones, less than 85% of them detected only once. The biggest ten clones account for about 1.8% of the sample. The sequencing input was peripheral blood. Receptors were obtained from a middle-aged woman with acute or convalescent COVID-19.

The chain carries TRBV11-3 and TRBJ2-1, with D maybe TRBD2 (5 bases). The CDR3 length is 15 residues. Trimming removed 5 bases from V and 2 bases from J, with 13 bases in between. Germline V gene sequence: CDR1 SGHNT, CDR2 YENEEA. In DNA form, the CDR3 reads TGTGCCAGCAGCCCAACGCGAGGGCCCTACAATGAGCAGTTCTTC. It is translated as CASSPTRGPYNEQFF.

This clone was detected only a few times. The V call is TRBV4-3, the J call TRBJ2-5; 7 bases map to TRBD1. Trimming cost V 3 bases and J 4 bases; bases outside gene matches: 5. The CDR3 has 14 residues. Per the germline V gene, CDR1 is LGHNA and CDR2 is YSLEER. In DNA, the CDR3 is TGCGCCAGCAGCCAGAACAGGGGATTAGAGACCCAGTACTTC. Translating it yields CASSQNRGLETQYF.

The sample holds a few counts of this clone. V gene TRBV7-6 combines with J gene TRBJ2-7; D perhaps matches TRBD1 (6 bases). The CDR3 loop spans 16 amino acids. Germline V gene lookup returns CDR1 SGHVS and CDR2 FNYEAQ. V was cut by 0 bases and J by 2 bases, with 14 bases left in between. The CDR3 sequence is CASSLAVTGPTYEQYF. The CDR3 DNA is TGTGCCAGCAGCTTAGCTGTTACAGGGCCCACCTACGAGCAGTACTTC. The variable domain in full, completed from reference TRBV7-6 and TRBJ2-7, reads GAGVSQSPRYKVTKRGQDVALRCDPISGHVSLYWYRQALGQGPEFLTYFNYEAQQDKSGLPNDRFSAERPEGSISTLTIQRTEQRDSAMYRCASSLAVTGPTYEQYFGPGTRLTVT.

This clone was recorded at least ten times. The genes are TRBV29-1 and TRBJ2-5, with a weak D call TRBD2 (6 bases). CDR1 and CDR2 from the germline V gene are SQVTM and ANQGSEA. This CDR3 has 12 amino acids. The germline V and J ends were trimmed by 3 bases and 3 bases, with 8 bases remaining between them. The CDR3 bases are TGCAGCGTTGACAGGGAGGAAGAGACCCAGTACTTC. This gives the protein CSVDREEETQYF.

This chain connects TRBV18 to TRBJ1-3; the match to TRBD1 covers 8 bases. Unmatched junction bases numbered 4, after V lost 3 bases and J lost 0 bases. CDR3 length equals 16 residues. CDR1 and CDR2 (germline): KGHSH, LQKENI. The CDR3 nucleotides are TGTGCCAGCTCACCTCAAGGGACAGGCTCTGGAAACACCATATATTTT. Its protein product is CASSPQGTGSGNTIYF.

The chain couples TRBV5-1 to TRBJ1-3, with TRBD1 matching over 7 bases. The V gene's germline CDR1 is SGHRS and CDR2 YFSETQ. This CDR3 spans 15 amino acids. J was trimmed by 3 bases and V by 4 bases; bases with no gene match: 7. CDR3 sequence: CASSQPTGDGNTIYF. The CDR3 nucleotides are TGCGCCAGCAGCCAACCAACAGGGGATGGAAACACCATATATTTT.

DNA of the CDR3: TGTGCCAGTCAACAGGGGCGGAGGGATACGCAGTATTTT. This sequence encodes CASQQGRRDTQYF. The chain uses TRBV2 and TRBJ2-3; TRBD1 aligns across 7 bases. Germline CDR1 and CDR2: SNHLY and FYNNEI. Germline trimming cut 9 bases from V and 6 bases from J; bases unmatched to any gene: 9. The length of the CDR3 is 13 residues.

In nucleotides, the CDR3 is TGTGCCAGCAGCTTAGACCCTTCTAGCGGGGGGGCCAATGAGCAGTTCTTC. It codes for CASSLDPSSGGANEQFF. The rearrangement joins TRBV11-3 to TRBJ2-1; 12 bases fit TRBD2. V lost 0 bases and J lost 6; bases outside the gene matches: 6. Germline V gene sequence: CDR1 SGHNT, CDR2 YENEEA. This CDR3 region has 17 residues. Combining the CDR3 with reference TRBV11-3 and TRBJ2-1 gives the whole variable domain EAGVVQSPRYKIIEKKQPVAFWCNPISGHNTLYWYLQNLGQGPELLIRYENEEAVDDSQLPKDRFSAERLKGVDSTLKIQPAELGDSAVYLCASSLDPSSGGANEQFFGPGTRLTVL.

The chain joins TRBV9 to TRBJ1-2; weak D call: TRBD1 (6 bases). The CDR3 extends over 14 amino acids. V was cut by 0 bases and J by 2 bases, with 8 bases left in between. Germline loops: CDR1 SGDLS, CDR2 YYNGEE. The CDR3 reads CASSVGDINYGYTF. CDR3 DNA sequence: TGTGCCAGCAGCGTAGGGGACATCAACTATGGCTACACCTTC.

J is TRBJ2-2 and V is TRBV25-1, with TRBD1 matching 8 bases. This CDR3 has 14 amino acids. Germline V gene lookup returns CDR1 MGHDK and CDR2 SYGVNS. V trimming: 7 bases; J trimming: 2 bases; junction bases outside the gene matches: 3. CDR3 bases: TGTGCCAGCAACGGACAGGGCAACACCGGGGAGCTGTTTTTT. It is translated as CASNGQGNTGELFF.

The J gene is TRBJ1-2, the V gene TRBV6-2 or TRBV6-3, with TRBD1 matching over 8 bases. After removal of 6 bases from V and 3 bases from J, the junction contained 15 bases not matched to a gene. Per the germline V gene, CDR1 is MNHEY and CDR2 is SVGEGT. This CDR3 has 17 amino acids. CDR3 in amino acids: CASSPRTGQGAHYGYTF. The CDR3 region has the DNA TGTGCCAGCAGCCCACGTACGGGGCAGGGGGCTCACTATGGCTACACCTTC.

This clone was seen only a few times. V gene TRBV6-5 combines with J gene TRBJ1-2, with D maybe TRBD1 (6 bases). V was trimmed by 7 bases and J by 7 bases, leaving 19 bases between them. This CDR3 is 14 amino acids long. Looked up from germline, CDR1 is MNHEY and CDR2 is SVGAGI. DNA for the CDR3: TGTGCCAGCACAAGAGAGGGGGGGGCGCGTGGCTACACCTTC. It yields the protein CASTREGGARGYTF.

The chain couples TRBV4-3 to TRBJ2-1, with 8 positions matching TRBD2. Germline CDR1 and CDR2: LGHNA and YSLEER. V shed 0 bases and J 9 bases; nucleotides not matched to a gene: 7. The CDR3 loop spans 15 amino acids. CDR3 loop: CASSQDQSRGGEQFF. CDR3 nucleotides: TGCGCCAGCAGCCAAGATCAATCTCGGGGGGGTGAGCAGTTCTTC.

This chain uses TRBV11-2 with TRBJ2-7; D remains ambiguous. V was pared by 5 bases and J by 3 bases, with 11 bases between. Germline V gene lookup returns CDR1 SGHAT and CDR2 FQNNGV. The CDR3 has 13 amino acids. CDR3 in DNA: TGTGCCAGCAGCCATACGCACAGCTACGAGCAGTACTTC. It codes for CASSHTHSYEQYF.

V usage is TRBV27 and J usage is TRBJ1-6; 11 positions agree with TRBD1. Germline V lookup: CDR1 MNHEY, CDR2 SMNVEV (reference sequence). The CDR3 sequence is 15 residues long. The J segment lost 10 bases and the V segment lost 4 bases, leaving 6 bases of the junction unmatched. The CDR3 DNA reads TGTGCCAGCAGTTCGGGGGGACAGGGGGGATCACCCCTCCACTTT. It encodes CASSSGGQGGSPLHF.

The chain uses TRBV6-5 and TRBJ1-6; TRBD1 aligns across 7 bases. The CDR3 has 15 amino acids. After removal of 6 bases from V and 5 bases from J, the junction contained 7 bases not matched to a gene. CDR1 is MNHEY, CDR2 SVGAGI, per germline. The CDR3 coding sequence is TGTGCCAGCAGCCCAGGGGGGTTTAATAATTCACCCCTCCACTTT. This translates into CASSPGGFNNSPLHF.

This clone showed up just once. The chain recombines TRBV28 with TRBJ1-4; tentatively, D is TRBD1 (5 bases). The CDR3 spans 12 residues. CDR1 MDHEN and CDR2 SYDVKM come from the germline V gene. Deletions cut 6 bases from V and 8 bases from J, with 10 bases between. CDR3 in amino acids: CASRSGWEKLFF. The CDR3 DNA sequence: TGTGCCAGCAGGTCAGGGTGGGAAAAACTGTTTTTT.

This clone was counted between two and nine times. The chain combines TRBV5-5 with TRBJ2-6; D is unresolved. Trimming took 2 bases from V and 0 from J, leaving 6 bases between them. Germline lookup yields CDR1 SGHKS and CDR2 YYEKEE (reference sequence). The CDR3 loop spans 15 amino acids. CDR3 amino acids: CASSFLSSGANVLTF. CDR3 coding DNA: TGTGCCAGCAGCTTCTTGAGCTCTGGGGCCAACGTCCTGACTTTC. Using reference TRBV5-5 and TRBJ2-6 for the parts outside the CDR3, the full variable domain is DAGVTQSPTHLIKTRGQQVTLRCSPISGHKSVSWYQQVLGQGPQFIFQYYEKEERGRGNFPDRFSARQFPNYSSELNVNALLLGDSALYLCASSFLSSGANVLTFGAGSRLTVL.

V and J are TRBV27 and TRBJ2-3; D might be TRBD1 (7 bases). CDR1 and CDR2 (germline): MNHEY, SMNVEV (reference sequence). The V gene lost 1 base and the J gene lost 2 bases, with 16 bases spanning the gap. The CDR3 runs to 17 residues. The CDR3 here is CASSLLEAGGTTDTQYF. The CDR3 nucleotides are TGTGCCAGCAGTTTATTAGAGGCAGGGGGGACCACAGATACGCAGTATTTT.

This chain joins TRBV5-4 and TRBJ2-1; TRBD2 matches 11 bases. There are 15 residues in the CDR3. Looked up from germline, CDR1 is SGHNT and CDR2 is YYREEE (reference sequence). J lost 7 bases, V lost 3 bases, and 6 bases had no gene match. DNA of the CDR3: TGTGCCAGCAGCTGGAGTAGCGGGGGGGCGAATGAGCAGTTCTTC. This sequence encodes CASSWSSGGANEQFF.

CDR3 amino acids: CARRSPPRGELFF. The CDR3 region has the DNA TGTGCCAGGAGGAGTCCTCCCCGAGGGGAGCTGTTTTTT. The rearrangement uses TRBV7-3 and TRBJ2-2; D remains ambiguous. The CDR3 consists of 13 residues. Germline CDR1 SGHTA, CDR2 FQGTGA. V was cut by 9 bases and J by 8 bases, with 16 bases left in between. Together with reference TRBV7-3 and TRBJ2-2, the CDR3 gives the full variable domain: GAGVSQTPSNKVTEKGKYVELRCDPISGHTALYWYRQSLGQGPEFLIYFQGTGAADDSGLPNDRFFAVRPEGSVSTLKIQRTERGDSAVYLCARRSPPRGELFFGEGSRLTVL.

V is TRBV5-1 and J is TRBJ1-1; no clear D. The CDR3 spans 17 residues. CDR1 and CDR2 (germline): SGHRS, YFSETQ. Trimming removed 2 bases at V and 2 bases at J, with 19 bases between. The CDR3 coding sequence is TGCGCCAGCAGCTTTGCGCCGGGAGCGGGGTTTAACACTGAAGCTTTCTTT. Protein: CASSFAPGAGFNTEAFF. The entire variable domain, with the rest obtained from reference TRBV5-1 and TRBJ1-1, is as follows: KAGVTQTPRYLIKTRGQQVTLSCSPISGHRSVSWYQQTPGQGLQFLFEYFSETQRNKGNFPGRFSGRQFSNSRSEMNVSTLELGDSALYLCASSFAPGAGFNTEAFFGQGTRLTVV.

The rearrangement uses TRBV6-5 and TRBJ1-2; D gene ambiguous. Per germline, CDR1 MNHEY and CDR2 SVGAGI. Trimming cost V 0 bases and J 1 base, with 6 bases left between them. The CDR3 is made up of 14 amino acids. This chain's CDR3 is CASSYSRGNYGYTF. In nucleotides, the CDR3 is TGTGCCAGCAGTTACTCGCGGGGTAACTATGGCTACACCTTC.

This sequence joins TRBV5-1 and TRBJ1-4, with 8 bases that match TRBD1. Trimming removed 4 bases from V and 7 bases from J; junction bases left unmatched: 3. This CDR3 has 13 residues. Germline V CDR1 and CDR2: SGHRS, YFSETQ. DNA of the CDR3: TGCGCCAGCAGCCCACAGGGGGGTGAAAAACTGTTTTTT. Its translation is CASSPQGGEKLFF.

In its sample, this clone was seen once. The genes are TRBV29-1 and TRBJ2-1; D is uncertain. The CDR3 is 16 residues long. The V end lost 3 bases, the J end lost 5 bases, and 20 bases lay between the germline ends. CDR1 is SQVTM and CDR2 is ANQGSEA in the germline V gene. In DNA form, the CDR3 reads TGCAGCGTTGATCACCTACGGGTAGTTGATAACAATGAGCAGTTCTTC. As protein: CSVDHLRVVDNNEQFF.

The rearrangement links TRBV6-5 to TRBJ1-2; D is possibly TRBD1 (5 bases). CDR3 length equals 13 residues. V lost 4 bases and J lost 8, with 14 bases in between. The V gene's germline CDR1 is MNHEY and CDR2 SVGAGI. This CDR3 is CASSWEGLGGYTF. CDR3 in DNA: TGTGCCAGCAGTTGGGAGGGGCTAGGAGGCTACACCTTC.

The V call is TRBV28, the J call TRBJ2-1; 12 bases align to TRBD1. Germline assignment: CDR1 MDHEN and CDR2 SYDVKM. The CDR3 is 16 residues long. V lost 5 bases to trimming and J lost 8 bases; unmatched junction nucleotides: 10. CDR3 loop: CASSPSPGQGADEQFF. Here the CDR3 DNA reads TGTGCCAGCAGTCCATCACCGGGACAGGGGGCGGATGAGCAGTTCTTC.